The 27 T cell receptor beta chains listed next were all sequenced from one sample in a study of T-cell memory formation after mild COVID-19. MiXCR, applied by TCRdb to the 5' RACE reads, yields one record per CDR3 protein. This table has nearly 110,000 distinct CDR3 sequences, around an eighth appearing once. Sequenced sample: PBMCs or a T cell subset sorted from them (not recorded which). The origin of the receptors is an adult woman who had mild COVID-19 (a few samples of this study predate the infection). Cell type and time point are not known.

The CDR3 protein is CASKPLAGVSSTDTQYF. In DNA form, the CDR3 reads TGTGCCAGCAAACCTCTAGCGGGAGTTTCCAGCACAGATACGCAGTATTTT. V and J are TRBV11-3 and TRBJ2-3; TRBD2 matches at 10 bases. Germline trimming cut 7 bases from V and 0 bases from J; bases unmatched to any gene: 10. The CDR3 has 17 residues. CDR1 and CDR2 (germline): SGHNT, YENEEA.

Only a few counts were recorded for this clonotype. This sequence joins TRBV11-2 and TRBJ2-2; 9 positions agree with TRBD1. The CDR3 covers 15 residues. J was trimmed by 7 bases and V by 3 bases; bases with no gene match: 6. Germline CDR1 reads SGHAT; CDR2 reads FQNNGV. The CDR3 here is CASSFTGGLGGELFF. Written as DNA, the CDR3 is TGTGCCAGCAGCTTCACAGGGGGCTTAGGCGGGGAGCTGTTTTTT.

The table lists this clonotype with a few counts. The rearrangement uses TRBV12-3 or TRBV12-4 and TRBJ1-1; D may be TRBD1 (5 bases). This CDR3 region has 14 residues. The V end lost 7 bases, the J end lost 3 bases, and 15 bases lay between the germline ends. CDR3 DNA: TGTGCCAGCACGACTATTCAGGGCGACACTGAAGCTTTCTTT. Translated, it gives CASTTIQGDTEAFF.

The chain recombines TRBV12-3 or TRBV12-4 with TRBJ2-7; weak D call: TRBD2 (5 bases). The V end lost 3 bases, the J end lost 4 bases, and 25 bases lay between the germline ends. CDR3 length: 18 residues. CDR3 in DNA: TGTGCCAGCAGTTTCTCGGCGGAGCCCCACCGAGGGCCTTACGAGCAGTACTTC. This translates into CASSFSAEPHRGPYEQYF.

This clonotype appeared a few times. This rearrangement joins TRBV4-1 to TRBJ2-7, with TRBD1 matching 8 bases. Trimming cost V 0 bases and J 1 base; bases outside gene matches: 2. Per the germline V gene, CDR1 is MGHRA and CDR2 is YSYEKL. The CDR3 is 15 residues long. The CDR3 loop reads CASSQETGESYEQYF. Written as DNA, the CDR3 is TGCGCCAGCAGCCAAGAGACAGGGGAGTCCTACGAGCAGTACTTC.

The CDR3 DNA reads as TGTGCCACCAGCAGCCCGGACAGGGGGGGTGAGACCCAGTACTTC. It is translated as CATSSPDRGGETQYF. The V call is TRBV15, the J call TRBJ2-5; 10 bases line up with TRBD1. J gave up 5 bases and V 3 bases, and 6 bases lay outside the gene matches. The CDR3 contains 15 residues. Per germline, CDR1 LNHNV and CDR2 YYDKDF (reference sequence).

The J gene is TRBJ1-5, the V gene TRBV7-8; D unclear. Germline values: CDR1 SGHVS, CDR2 FQNEAQ. The germline V and J ends were trimmed by 3 bases and 3 bases, with 15 bases remaining between them. The CDR3 has 16 amino acids. The CDR3 protein is CASSLGFDGYNQPQHF. CDR3 in DNA: TGTGCCAGCAGCTTGGGTTTTGACGGATACAATCAGCCCCAGCATTTT.

This clonotype was observed a handful of times. This chain joins TRBV7-2 and TRBJ1-2; D ambiguous. This CDR3 has 11 residues. Germline assignment: CDR1 SGHTA and CDR2 FQGNSA. The ends were cut back, 5 bases at V and 8 bases at J, with 9 bases in the middle. The CDR3 spells CASSLGLGYTF. CDR3 nucleotides: TGTGCCAGCAGCCTCGGACTAGGCTACACCTTC.

This clonotype was picked up a small number of times. V and J are TRBV29-1 and TRBJ2-7; D is possibly TRBD1 (5 bases). Germline V gene sequence: CDR1 SQVTM, CDR2 ANQGSEA. V dropped 7 bases and J dropped 5 bases, with 24 bases sitting between them. CDR3 length equals 15 residues. The CDR3 reads CSAGRQGSSFHEQYF. CDR3 DNA sequence: TGCAGCGCCGGCCGCCAGGGCTCGTCGTTCCACGAGCAGTACTTC.

V gene TRBV11-2 combines with J gene TRBJ2-7, with D possibly matching TRBD1 (5 bases). The CDR3 spans 15 residues. Germline CDR1 reads SGHAT; CDR2 reads FQNNGV. Trimming left V 5 bases short and J 5 bases short, with 19 bases between. CDR3 sequence reads: CASSNLGQGGHEQYF. DNA of the CDR3: TGTGCCAGCAGCAACTTGGGGCAGGGCGGACACGAGCAGTACTTC.

This clonotype has only a few counts. The V and J genes are TRBV12-3 or TRBV12-4 and TRBJ2-2, with 10 bases aligning to TRBD1. The CDR3 covers 16 residues. V was pared by 3 bases and J by 1 base, with 2 bases of the junction left unmatched. The CDR3 is CASSFWDRGNTGELFF. The CDR3 nucleotides read TGTGCCAGCAGTTTTTGGGACAGGGGGAACACCGGGGAGCTGTTTTTT.

V and J are TRBV20-1 and TRBJ2-7; D gene ambiguous. CDR1 is DFQATT, CDR2 SNEGSKA, per germline (reference sequence). V was clipped by 6 bases and J by 2 bases, with 14 bases between them. This CDR3 is 13 amino acids long. The CDR3 DNA reads TGCAGTGCCAGTACAACAAACACCTACGAGCAGTACTTC. Protein sequence: CSASTTNTYEQYF.

The V gene is TRBV4-1, the J gene TRBJ2-7; the D gene is possibly TRBD2 (5 bases). V lost 2 bases to trimming and J lost 6 bases, with 11 bases between them. The CDR3 is made up of 13 amino acids. Germline CDR1 MGHRA, CDR2 YSYEKL. The CDR3, as DNA: TGCGCCAGCAGCCAAAGAGGGCCCCTCGAGCAGTACTTC. Translated, it gives CASSQRGPLEQYF.

This clonotype was seen a handful of times. J is TRBJ1-6 and V is TRBV9, with D possibly matching TRBD1 (5 bases). Germline V gene lookup returns CDR1 SGDLS and CDR2 YYNGEE. V lost 0 bases to trimming and J lost 9 bases, with 13 bases between them. The CDR3 is 15 amino acids. CDR3 sequence reads: CASSVEGLGASPLHF. For the CDR3, the DNA is TGTGCCAGCAGCGTAGAGGGGTTGGGTGCTTCACCCCTCCACTTT.

This clonotype was picked up a small number of times. CDR3 sequence (DNA): TGTGCCAGCAGCTTGGGACTAGCGGGGTGCGAGCAGTACTTC. It encodes CASSLGLAGCEQYF. The chain carries TRBV11-1 and TRBJ2-7; 13 bases are shared with TRBD2. CDR3 length: 14 residues. CDR1 SGHAT and CDR2 FQDESV come from the germline V gene (reference sequence). Losses at the gene ends were 3 bases for V and 6 bases for J; bases not matched to a gene: 2. The full variable domain, in which reference TRBV11-1 and TRBJ2-7 provide the parts outside the CDR3, is EAEVAQSPRYKITEKSQAVAFWCDPISGHATLYWYRQILGQGPELLVQFQDESVVDDSQLPKDRFSAERLKGVDSTLKIQPAELGDSAMYLCASSLGLAGCEQYFGPGTRLTVT.

This clonotype was counted a few times. The chain has TRBV27 and TRBJ1-2, with a possible D match to TRBD1 (5 bases). Germline V lookup: CDR1 MNHEY, CDR2 SMNVEV (reference sequence). Trimming took 5 bases from V and 6 from J, leaving 13 bases between them. CDR3 size: 13 residues. CDR3 sequence reads: CASSPSGYDGYTF. Written as DNA, the CDR3 is TGTGCCAGCAGTCCGTCAGGGTATGATGGCTACACCTTC.

There are many counts of this clonotype. The chain links TRBV7-9 to TRBJ2-5; D is possibly TRBD2 (5 bases). The CDR3 is 15 residues long. Trimming pared 2 bases from V and 5 bases from J, leaving 15 bases between. Germline CDR1 reads SEHNR; CDR2 reads FQNEAQ (reference sequence). The CDR3 is CASSLRAPRDETQYF. CDR3 nucleotide sequence: TGTGCCAGCAGCTTAAGGGCTCCTCGGGATGAGACCCAGTACTTC.

This clonotype has just a few counts. The rearrangement links TRBV6-6 to TRBJ2-7, with a tentative D call TRBD1 (5 bases). The germline V gene encodes CDR1 MNHNY and CDR2 SVGAGI (reference sequence). CDR3 size: 16 residues. V was trimmed by 0 bases and J by 5 bases, leaving 17 bases between them. In DNA, the CDR3 is TGTGCCAGCAGTTACTCGAGTCCAGGGTTTTTCCACGAGCAGTACTTC. This sequence encodes CASSYSSPGFFHEQYF.

This sequence joins TRBV7-2 and TRBJ2-1; TRBD2 might be the D (6 bases). CDR1 is SGHTA, CDR2 FQGNSA, per germline. With 11 bases removed from V and 6 bases from J, the gap between germline ends came to 17 bases. The CDR3 is 13 amino acids. CDR3 DNA: TGTGCCTCAGGGCTAGCGCCTGGCAATGAGCAGTTCTTC. The encoded protein is CASGLAPGNEQFF. The full variable domain, completed using reference TRBV7-2 and TRBJ2-1, is GAGVSQSPSNKVTEKGKDVELRCDPISGHTALYWYRQSLGQGLEFLIYFQGNSAPDKSGLPSDRFSAERTGGSVSTLTIQRTQQEDSAVYLCASGLAPGNEQFFGPGTRLTVL.

This clonotype was picked up a small number of times. The gene calls are TRBV4-3 and TRBJ2-3; D possibly corresponds to TRBD2 (5 bases). The germline V and J ends were trimmed by 0 bases and 4 bases, with 14 bases remaining between them. The CDR3 has 16 amino acids. Germline V gene sequence: CDR1 LGHNA, CDR2 YSLEER. CDR3 DNA sequence: TGCGCCAGCAGCCAAGACGCCAGAGGGTTGGCAGATACGCAGTATTTT. This sequence encodes CASSQDARGLADTQYF.

There are a few counts of this clonotype. The CDR3 bases are TGCAGCGTTCGGACAGGGTTGGGCGAGCAGTACTTC. It encodes CSVRTGLGEQYF. The chain recombines TRBV29-1 with TRBJ2-7; 8 bases line up with TRBD1. Germline V CDR1 and CDR2: SQVTM, ANQGSEA. Trimming took 5 bases from V and 6 from J; bases not matched to a gene: 6. The CDR3 runs 12 residues.

This clonotype was found a few times. The chain recombines TRBV4-1 with TRBJ2-7; 7 bases line up with TRBD1. The V gene end was trimmed by 4 bases and the J gene end by 3 bases; junction bases not matched to a gene: 9. The germline V gene has CDR1 MGHRA and CDR2 YSYEKL. CDR3 length equals 15 residues. CDR3 DNA: TGCGCCAGCAGCCGATCAGGGACAGACGTCTACGAGCAGTACTTC. Protein product: CASSRSGTDVYEQYF.

Many counts were recorded for this clonotype. The CDR3 DNA follows: TGTGCCAGCAGTTGGTTTAGCTCCTACGAGCAGTACTTC. The encoded protein is CASSWFSSYEQYF. J is TRBJ2-7 and V is TRBV11-1; no clear D. Germline CDR1 is SGHAT and CDR2 is FQDESV (reference sequence). Trimming removed 6 bases at V and 0 bases at J, with 9 bases between. The CDR3 totals 13 residues.

This clonotype was found a few times. The rearrangement joins TRBV20-1 to TRBJ1-2, with 8 nucleotides matching TRBD1. Germline V gene data show CDR1 as DFQATT and CDR2 as SNEGSKA (reference sequence). The CDR3 is 15 amino acids. V lost 2 bases, J lost 1 base, and 6 bases stayed unmatched. The CDR3: CSARPGTGLNYGYTF. Here the CDR3 DNA reads TGCAGTGCTAGACCCGGGACAGGACTTAACTATGGCTACACCTTC.

This clonotype was seen only a few times. This sequence joins TRBV20-1 and TRBJ1-3; D perhaps matches TRBD1 (6 bases). This CDR3 region has 14 residues. Germline values: CDR1 DFQATT, CDR2 SNEGSKA (reference sequence). Trimming left V 5 bases short and J 2 bases short, with 13 bases between. CDR3 residues: CSAQDRSPGNTIYF. The CDR3 DNA sequence: TGCAGTGCTCAGGACAGAAGCCCTGGAAACACCATATATTTT.

Only a few counts were recorded for this clonotype. The chain joins TRBV7-6 to TRBJ2-5; D gene unclear. CDR1 SGHVS and CDR2 FNYEAQ come from the germline V gene. The CDR3 covers 13 residues. V lost 8 bases, J lost 1 base, and 11 bases lay in between. The CDR3 DNA is TGTGCCAGCCGCAGCGAAGGCCAAGAGACCCAGTACTTC. This translates into CASRSEGQETQYF.

This clonotype turned up a few times. J is TRBJ1-5 and V is TRBV24-1, with D tentatively TRBD1 (6 bases). V lost 3 bases and J 6 bases, leaving 14 bases between the germline ends. Germline lookup yields CDR1 KGHDR and CDR2 SFDVKD. This CDR3 comprises 15 residues. The CDR3 DNA reads as TGTGCCACCAGTGATGGACAGTATTCGGGTCAGCCCCAGCATTTT. Translating gives CATSDGQYSGQPQHF.